Sequencing of this TCR beta chain was carried out in a study of cytomegalovirus exposure and HLA in healthy donors. Overall study findings and caveats: TCR sequences were mostly rare, though some public TCRs occurred in many donors. No immune exposure information besides CMV serostatus was available. In an earlier analysis, about 90% or about 30%: the productive usage of most TCR beta V segments. Cytomegalovirus-associated status was assigned to about 150 TCR beta chains.

Both 60 Vbeta primers and 13 Jbeta primers went into the PCR. Repertoires were generated with immunoSEQ multiplex PCR, while TCRdb's copy carries only in-frame clones and drops some. The data hold approximately 220,000 clones, with about three quarters observed a single time. The table lists this clone with a few counts. Its antigen remains unidentified. The sequenced sample consisted of PBMCs. The sequence came from a man in his forties or fifties in good health and CMV-seronegative.

CDR3 region: CASSRGQGGQYF. The CDR3 DNA follows: TGTGCCAGCAGTCGCGGACAGGGGGGTCAGTACTTC. The chain uses TRBV6-5 and TRBJ2-5, with 10 bases that match TRBD1. There are 12 residues in the CDR3. Germline assignment: CDR1 MNHEY and CDR2 SVGAGI. After removal of 5 bases from V and 11 bases from J, the junction contained 5 bases not matched to a gene.